This is a list of T cell receptor beta chains from one sample in a study of T cells expressing NK-cell markers. TCRdb re-called the 5' RACE reads and shows each CDR3 protein once, DNA omitted. The sample has roughly 380,000 distinct CDR3 sequences, and its top ten clones hold around 5%. Input material: blood T cells: a sorted CD56 or NKG2C T cell subset, CD4+ or CD8+ T cells, or bulk PBMC T cells (not recorded which). These TCRs come from a man aged 18-69 years in good health. Both conserved end residues are part of each CDR3.

>15|TRBV20-1|TRBJ2-1
CSARPWNSPTNEQFF
>15|TRBV7-9|TRBJ2-3
CASSPSQSPTDTQYF
>14|TRBV20-1|TRBJ2-4
CSANQQLAKNIQYF
>15|TRBV5-8|TRBJ1-5
CASSGGPRGNQPQHF
>15|TRBV3-1|TRBJ2-1
CASSHTRTGINEQFF
>15|TRBV20-1|TRBJ2-7
CSAGSTGTATYEQYF
>15|TRBV11-1|TRBJ2-7
CASSPRQGPNYEQYF
>14|TRBV29-1|TRBJ1-3
CSVEGTGDGNTIYF
>15|TRBV11-1|TRBJ1-4
CASSAGQGVKEKLFF
>11|TRBV20-1|TRBJ2-1
CSAPNFGKQFF
>14|TRBV24-1|TRBJ2-1
CATSDTGQKNEQFF
>17|TRBV2|TRBJ2-2
CASGPQRGGLDTGELFF
>16|TRBV7-2|TRBJ2-7
CASSRGWARSSYEQYF
>13|TRBV6-6|TRBJ1-2
CASSYTDLYGYTF
>16|TRBV7-2|TRBJ2-5
CASSLEIAGGVETQYF
>14|TRBV27|TRBJ2-2
CASRGGGYTGELFF
>14|TRBV25-1|TRBJ2-5
CASSDWGLEETQYF
>17|TRBV7-2|TRBJ2-3
CASSKRTGQGETATQYF
>18|TRBV5-1|TRBJ2-5
CASSLGTSGGAYQETQYF
>14|TRBV7-9|TRBJ1-2
CASSLGIPSGGYTF
>14|TRBV5-1|TRBJ2-7
CASSLSFRGNEQYF
>16|TRBV6-5|TRBJ2-5
CASSSGSVRGPETQYF
>15|TRBV5-6|TRBJ2-2
CASSLRTPNTGELFF
>18|TRBV11-2|TRBJ1-5
CASSPPGTGGAALQPQHF
>15|TRBV7-2|TRBJ2-1
CASSPKSGGGNEQFF
>14|TRBV12-3/TRBV12-4|TRBJ1-5
CASSRTGQGQPQHF
>16|TRBV7-2|TRBJ2-5
CASTRGTSYYQETQYF
>14|TRBV5-1|TRBJ1-1
CASSLGDRVTEAFF
>15|TRBV6-1|TRBJ2-5
CASSDTGLVEKTQYF
>15|TRBV20-1|TRBJ2-5
CSALTSRSAQETQYF
>14|TRBV3-1|TRBJ1-5
CASSKNGGNQPQHF
>12|TRBV12-3/TRBV12-4|TRBJ2-1
CASSWQGEQQFF
>14|TRBV20-1|TRBJ2-5
CSARAGGPGETQYF
>17|TRBV5-4|TRBJ2-3
CASSPGIGARRPDTQYF
>15|TRBV24-1|TRBJ1-4
CATSDHGQPNEKLFF
>15|TRBV10-3|TRBJ2-1
CAISDPGRPYNEQFF
>15|TRBV6-1|TRBJ2-7
CASSRERTNSYEQYF
>14|TRBV27|TRBJ1-2
CASSTGIRSYGYTF
>21|TRBV4-2|TRBJ2-7
CASSQDRDGTGGPPRSYEQYF
>14|TRBV11-2|TRBJ1-2
CASSSRGANYGYTF
>14|TRBV5-1|TRBJ2-7
CASTIATGPYEQYF
>14|TRBV12-3/TRBV12-4|TRBJ1-5
CASSLDIKDQPQHF